The 14 T cell receptor beta chains below were found in one sample sequenced in a study of blood T cell repertoires in COVID-19. TCRdb keeps only in-frame clones here, not all; method: immunoSEQ multiplex PCR. The table has over 25,000 clones, about nine tenths seen once. Specimen: peripheral blood. The receptors derive from a woman aged 45 to 65 with active COVID-19.

This chain links TRBV4-1 with TRBJ2-3; 11 bases map to TRBD2. This CDR3 comprises 18 residues. J lost 2 bases, V lost 1 base, and 8 bases had no gene match. Germline assignment: CDR1 MGHRA and CDR2 YSYEKL. CDR3: CASSQGVLAGVITDTQYF. CDR3 coding DNA: TGCGCCAGCAGCCAAGGTGTACTAGCGGGAGTTATCACAGATACGCAGTATTTT.

The gene calls are TRBV5-1 and TRBJ1-4; D may be TRBD1 (5 bases). The germline gives CDR1 SGHRS, CDR2 YFSETQ. V dropped 4 bases and J dropped 1 base, with 11 bases sitting between them. The CDR3 loop spans 15 amino acids. For the CDR3, the DNA is TGCGCCAGCAGCGCGGGGACGGTAACTAATGAAAAACTGTTTTTT. It specifies CASSAGTVTNEKLFF.

The gene calls are TRBV5-1 and TRBJ2-7; D not resolved. The germline V gene encodes CDR1 SGHRS and CDR2 YFSETQ. The CDR3 consists of 14 residues. Trimming pared 0 bases from V and 3 bases from J, leaving 10 bases between. The CDR3 nucleotides are TGCGCCAGCAGCTTGGGGCCCCCCCTCTACGAGCAGTACTTC. This encodes CASSLGPPLYEQYF.

V is TRBV27 and J is TRBJ2-7; 8 bases match TRBD1. CDR1 and CDR2 from the germline V gene are MNHEY and SMNVEV (reference sequence). V dropped 5 bases and J dropped 1; count of bases not matched to a gene: 4. The CDR3 is 14 amino acids. This chain's CDR3 is CASSLGQGSYEQYF. In DNA form, the CDR3 reads TGTGCCAGCAGTCTCGGACAGGGTTCCTACGAGCAGTACTTC.

This clone turned up a few times. This sequence joins TRBV18 and TRBJ1-1; D gene uncertain. Germline V gene data show CDR1 as KGHSH and CDR2 as LQKENI. The CDR3 loop spans 14 amino acids. V was clipped by 5 bases and J by 0 bases, with 10 bases between them. CDR3 DNA sequence: TGTGCCAGCTCAAGACAACCTGTGAACACTGAAGCTTTCTTT. Amino acid sequence: CASSRQPVNTEAFF.

The V gene is TRBV5-6, the J gene TRBJ2-3; D is possibly TRBD1 (6 bases). Germline V gives CDR1 SGHDT, CDR2 YYEEEE. V lost 0 bases and J 2 bases, leaving 13 bases between the germline ends. The CDR3 has 16 residues. DNA of the CDR3: TGTGCCAGCAGCTTGGCAGGCAGGGGATTCACAGATACGCAGTATTTT. It is translated as CASSLAGRGFTDTQYF. Full variable domain (remainder filled in from reference TRBV5-6 and TRBJ2-3): DAGVTQSPTHLIKTRGQQVTLRCSPKSGHDTVSWYQQALGQGPQFIFQYYEEEERQRGNFPDRFSGHQFPNYSSELNVNALLLGDSALYLCASSLAGRGFTDTQYFGPGTRLTVL.

CDR3 residues: CASSSQVGAEQYF. The CDR3 DNA follows: TGTGCCAGCAGCTCCCAGGTAGGGGCCGAGCAGTACTTC. V is TRBV7-8 and J is TRBJ2-7; D possibly corresponds to TRBD1 (5 bases). V was cut by 4 bases and J by 6 bases, with 13 bases left in between. From germline, CDR1 is SGHVS and CDR2 FQNEAQ. The CDR3 is 13 residues long.

The V call is TRBV18, the J call TRBJ2-7; unclear D gene. This CDR3 is 14 amino acids long. Germline V gene sequence: CDR1 KGHSH, CDR2 LQKENI. Trimming cost V 2 bases and J 0 bases, with 8 bases left between them. This CDR3 reads CASSPEQASYEQYF. For the CDR3, the DNA is TGTGCCAGCTCACCAGAGCAGGCCTCCTACGAGCAGTACTTC.

V gene TRBV19 combines with J gene TRBJ2-7; D gene ambiguous. Germline V lookup: CDR1 LNHDA, CDR2 SQIVND (reference sequence). The CDR3 length is 12 residues. V was pared by 4 bases and J by 2 bases, with 6 bases between. In DNA form, the CDR3 reads TGTGCCAGTAGTACGCGTCCCTACGAGCAGTACTTC. It encodes CASSTRPYEQYF.

The V and J genes are TRBV5-1 and TRBJ2-3, with D tentatively TRBD2 (7 bases). CDR1 is SGHRS and CDR2 is YFSETQ in the germline V gene. The CDR3 is 16 amino acids. The germline V and J ends were trimmed by 3 bases and 4 bases, with 18 bases remaining between them. The CDR3 DNA reads TGCGCCAGCAGCTACACTCTAGCGGAGGGGGCAGATACGCAGTATTTT. Translation gives CASSYTLAEGADTQYF.

This chain uses TRBV9 with TRBJ2-1; 12 bases fit TRBD2. The CDR3 is made up of 16 amino acids. Germline values: CDR1 SGDLS, CDR2 YYNGEE. After removal of 2 bases from V and 4 bases from J, the junction contained 4 bases not matched to a gene. The CDR3 sequence is CASSVGLAGRYNEQFF. The DNA of the CDR3 is TGTGCCAGCAGCGTTGGACTAGCGGGGAGGTACAATGAGCAGTTCTTC.

This chain connects TRBV5-1 to TRBJ1-4; TRBD1 is a possible D gene (6 bases). The CDR3 covers 15 residues. Trimming pared 4 bases from V and 2 bases from J, leaving 12 bases between. The germline V gene encodes CDR1 SGHRS and CDR2 YFSETQ. Here the CDR3 reads CASSRGQTTNEKLFF. For the CDR3, the DNA is TGCGCCAGCAGCCGAGGACAGACTACTAATGAAAAACTGTTTTTT.

J is TRBJ2-7 and V is TRBV9; D is perhaps TRBD2 (5 bases). CDR1 is SGDLS and CDR2 is YYNGEE in the germline V gene. This CDR3 has 12 residues. V lost 5 bases and J lost 3, with 9 bases in between. The CDR3 DNA sequence: TGTGCCAGCAGTCTTGAGGGCTACGAGCAGTACTTC. As protein: CASSLEGYEQYF.

The chain joins TRBV2 to TRBJ1-5; D possibly corresponds to TRBD1 (6 bases). The V end was cut by 6 bases, the J end by 5 bases, with 17 bases between. The germline V gene encodes CDR1 SNHLY and CDR2 FYNNEI. The CDR3 runs to 15 residues. The CDR3 nucleotides read TGTGCCAGCAGCTCCGCCGGGGGGGCGGATCAGCCCCAGCATTTT. Its translation is CASSSAGGADQPQHF.